Shown below are 10 T cell receptor beta chains from a single sample sequenced in a study of cytomegalovirus exposure and HLA in healthy donors. In the PCR, 60 Vbeta and 13 Jbeta primers were used. Sequenced by immunoSEQ multiplex PCR; TCRdb stores in-frame clones only, minus some. The table shows 200,000 to 250,000 clones, with roughly 80% occurring only once. Sequenced material: PBMCs. These receptors all come from a male donor in good health and CMV-seronegative.

This chain uses TRBV27 with TRBJ2-5; 8 bases map to TRBD1. The better agreement between TRBJ2-7 and the DNA end casts doubt on the J call. Germline CDR1 and CDR2: MNHEY and SMNVEV (reference sequence). The CDR3 spans 15 residues. The CDR3 DNA is TGTGCCAGCAGTTTAGGGACAGGCGCCCCCTACGAGCAGTACTTC. It yields the protein CASSLGTGAPYEQYF.

This sequence joins TRBV9 and TRBJ2-3; 10 nucleotides agree with TRBD2. V lost 0 bases and J lost 0; bases outside the gene matches: 7. This CDR3 is 18 amino acids long. Germline V gives CDR1 SGDLS, CDR2 YYNGEE. The CDR3 bases are TGTGCCAGCAGCGTAGATCGGACTAGCGGTCAAAGCACAGATACGCAGTATTTT. Translation gives CASSVDRTSGQSTDTQYF.

The rearrangement links TRBV7-2 to TRBJ1-3; possible D gene TRBD1, 5 bases. This CDR3 has 19 amino acids. CDR1 SGHTA and CDR2 FQGNSA come from the germline V gene. Trimming pared 5 bases from V and 0 bases from J, leaving 23 bases between. In DNA form, the CDR3 reads TGTGCCAGCAGCCGCTACCCCCGAGACAGCCCATTCTCTGGAAACACCATATATTTT. It is translated as CASSRYPRDSPFSGNTIYF.

The genes are TRBV6-5 and TRBJ1-1; 8 bases align to TRBD1. Per the germline V gene, CDR1 is MNHEY and CDR2 is SVGAGI. Trimming took 3 bases from V and 2 from J; bases not matched to a gene: 5. CDR3 length equals 15 residues. In nucleotides, the CDR3 is TGTGCCAGCAGTTATGACAGGGGTGGCAACACTGAAGCTTTCTTT. Its translation: CASSYDRGGNTEAFF.

This clone came up a few times. The J gene is TRBJ2-7, the V gene TRBV5-1; D is undetermined. Germline CDR1 SGHRS, CDR2 YFSETQ. The CDR3 is 12 residues long. The V and J ends lost 3 bases and 1 base respectively, with 5 bases between them. For the CDR3, the DNA is TGCGCCAGCAGCTCAACATCCTACGAGCAGTACTTC. This sequence encodes CASSSTSYEQYF.

V is TRBV28 and J is TRBJ2-7; TRBD1 aligns across 11 bases. Germline CDR1 reads MDHEN; CDR2 reads SYDVKM. V lost 6 bases to trimming and J lost 0 bases; unmatched junction nucleotides: 4. The CDR3 length is 15 residues. The CDR3 DNA is TGTGCCAGCAGCCAGGGACAGGGGGGCTCCTACGAGCAGTACTTC. Its protein product is CASSQGQGGSYEQYF.

As regards this clone: This same CDR3 is encoded by further DNA sequences in the sample. The chain carries TRBV28 and TRBJ2-3; tentatively, D is TRBD2 (6 bases). The ends were cut back, 4 bases at V and 4 bases at J, with 12 bases in the middle. The germline V gene has CDR1 MDHEN and CDR2 SYDVKM. The CDR3 spans 14 residues. This chain's CDR3 is CASSSRLEPDTQYF. The CDR3 coding sequence is TGTGCCAGCAGTTCTAGACTAGAACCAGATACGCAGTATTTT.

This chain joins TRBV14 and TRBJ1-6; a possible D gene is TRBD1 (5 bases). The germline V gene has CDR1 SGHDN and CDR2 FVKESK. The CDR3 sequence is 15 residues long. V dropped 1 base and J dropped 10 bases, with 14 bases sitting between them. CDR3: CASSQAQGGQSPLHF. The DNA for the CDR3 is TGTGCCAGCAGCCAAGCCCAGGGAGGTCAATCACCCCTCCACTTT.

The rearrangement uses TRBV25-1 and TRBJ2-5; TRBD1 aligns across 9 bases. This CDR3 has 14 residues. V was pared by 6 bases and J by 2 bases, with 4 bases of the junction left unmatched. Germline V gives CDR1 MGHDK, CDR2 SYGVNS. CDR3 sequence: CASSGTGIQETQYF. The DNA for the CDR3 is TGTGCCAGCAGCGGGACAGGGATTCAAGAGACCCAGTACTTC.

The V call is TRBV6-1, the J call TRBJ2-2; D is uncertain. CDR1 MNHNS and CDR2 SASEGT come from the germline V gene. Deletions cut 6 bases from V and 4 bases from J, with 9 bases between. This CDR3 contains 13 residues. This chain's CDR3 is CASRVMATGELFF. The CDR3 bases are TGTGCCAGCAGAGTTATGGCCACCGGGGAGCTGTTTTTT.